This T cell receptor (beta chain) was documented in a study of shared clonotypes between healthy human individuals. Turning to the study itself: Researchers assigned three CD4 naive, three CD4 memory, two CD8 naive and one CD8 memory plate to each donor.

Germline assignment: CDR1 MNHEY and CDR2 SVGAGI. The CDR3 is 11 amino acids. V lost 8 bases to trimming and J lost 8 bases, with 12 bases between them. Each PCR replicate from the sorted subsets contained around 0.2 ug DNA, which is roughly 33,000 T cell genomes. Original handling: ImmunoSEQ only sent back junction sequences with no quality scores, so filtering was done differently. Here immunoSEQ multiplex PCR was the method, and the copy in TCRdb shows in-frame clones only, minus some. V and J calls and clone size are as listed in that table; D and trimming were resolved from the DNA. The repertoire holds about 2 million clones, with roughly 94% as singletons. Only CD45RO-negative cells positively selected for CCR7 counted as naive CD8 cells, so terminally differentiated effector memory CD45RA+ cells were excluded.

The sequenced sample was naive CD8+ T cells sorted from blood. The source of this sequence is a man between 18 and 35 years old in good health. The rearrangement joins TRBV6-5 to TRBJ1-1; possible D gene TRBD1, 5 bases. In DNA, the CDR3 is TGTGCCAGCGCCAACCCAGGGGAAGCTTTCTTT. This sequence encodes CASANPGEAFF.